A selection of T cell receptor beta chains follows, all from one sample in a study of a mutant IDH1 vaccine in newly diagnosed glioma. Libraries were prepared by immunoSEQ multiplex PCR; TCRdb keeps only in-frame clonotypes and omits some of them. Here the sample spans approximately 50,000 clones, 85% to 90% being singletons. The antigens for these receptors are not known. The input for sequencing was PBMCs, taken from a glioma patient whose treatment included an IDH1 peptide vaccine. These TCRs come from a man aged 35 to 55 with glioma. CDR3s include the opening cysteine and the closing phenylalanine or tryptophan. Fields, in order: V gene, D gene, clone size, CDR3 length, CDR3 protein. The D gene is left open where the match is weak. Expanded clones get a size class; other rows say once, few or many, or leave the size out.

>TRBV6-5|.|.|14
CASRRGWTNEKLFF
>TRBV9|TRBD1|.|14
CASSPSDRGTEAFF
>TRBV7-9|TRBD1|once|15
CASSRDRAEGTEAFF
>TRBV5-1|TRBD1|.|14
CASSFRRGQETQYF
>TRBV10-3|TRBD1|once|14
CAISSGQGGNTIYF
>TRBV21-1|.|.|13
CASSPVGKYEQYF
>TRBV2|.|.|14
CASKGGVSTDTQYF
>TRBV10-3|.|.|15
CAISESPGLNTEAFF
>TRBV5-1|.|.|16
CASSLGEQVLNDEQFF
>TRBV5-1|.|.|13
CASSRDGPYEQYF
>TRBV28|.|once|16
CASSLRGTERAYEQYF
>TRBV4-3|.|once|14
CASSQQMGGYEQYF
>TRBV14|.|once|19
CASSQDPPGGRYGKETQYF
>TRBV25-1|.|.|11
CASSDSNEQFF
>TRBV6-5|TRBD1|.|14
CASKLGTASGEQYF
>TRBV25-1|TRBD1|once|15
CASAPFRDRGLKQYF
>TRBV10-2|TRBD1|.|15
CASSVGTGGNQPQHF
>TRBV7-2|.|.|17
CASSRCPELGVNNEQFF
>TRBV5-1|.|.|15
CASSLGGVPQETQYF
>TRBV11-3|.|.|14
CASSRDFLTDTQYF
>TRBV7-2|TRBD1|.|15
CASSFPGGGGQPQHF
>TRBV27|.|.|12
CASSARNEKLFF